This T cell receptor beta chain was recovered during a study of blood T cells in healthy people across ages. A sample-barcoded 5' primer and a J-beta primer mix were used in a second PCR of roughly 7 to 11 cycles. In TCRdb, the 5' RACE reads were re-called with MiXCR into one record per CDR3 protein. This sample has hundreds of thousands of distinct CDR3 sequences, with roughly 58% found just once. Whole-study findings and limits: A greater number of naive CD4+ cells and higher diversity distinguished long-lived donors from aged donors. Samples with more naive T cells showed higher observed beta diversity. Using unsorted PBMCs precluded a conclusive naive versus antigen-experienced comparison.

The CDR3 loop spans 14 amino acids. From germline, CDR1 is SGHTA and CDR2 FQGNSA. This clonotype was recorded a few times. Antigen: not known. The V gene is TRBV7-2, the J gene TRBJ2-4, with 9 nucleotides matching TRBD2. The DNA end is more similar to TRBJ2-5, so the J call may be wrong. This clonotype originated in a man aged 55 to 70 in good health. The material sequenced was blood. The CDR3 DNA reads as TGTGCCAGCAGGCGAGCGGGGGGACAAGAGACCCAGTACTTC. Protein: CASRRAGGQETQYF.